This T cell receptor beta chain was sequenced for a study of CD8 T cells in ankylosing spondylitis. With 0 bases clipped from V and 0 bases from J, the junction kept 11 bases outside the gene matches. The CDR3 length is 19 residues. Germline CDR1 and CDR2: LGHNA and YSLEER. Findings and limits, study-wide: The authors reported significant enrichment of disease-linked clones in matched ankylosing spondylitis synovial fluid. Apparently characteristic of ankylosing spondylitis blood was a TCR beta motif (fewer than 10 highly homologous variants).

This clonotype was counted many times. What it binds is not known. TCRdb independently ran MiXCR on the 5' RACE reads; one entry per CDR3 protein. The sample carries about 750,000 distinct CDR3 sequences, roughly 19% recorded once. Sequenced material: blood, either unsorted or a sorted T cell fraction (not recorded which). The sequence was obtained from a male donor with ankylosing spondylitis. This sequence joins TRBV4-3 and TRBJ2-3; 8 nucleotides line up with TRBD2. The CDR3: CASSQEGGGIYTSTDTQYF. Here the CDR3 DNA reads TGCGCCAGCAGCCAAGAGGGCGGGGGGATCTATACTAGCACAGATACGCAGTATTTT.